The 27 T cell receptor beta chains below were found in one sample sequenced in a study of blood T cell repertoires in COVID-19. The table came from immunoSEQ multiplex PCR; TCRdb's copy has only in-frame clones and leaves some out. The sample yields some 160,000 clones, 80% seen once. Sequenced input: peripheral blood. The receptors were gathered from a woman between 45 and 60 years old with acute or convalescent COVID-19.

This clone has a single count. The V call is TRBV12-3 or TRBV12-4, the J call TRBJ2-7, with D perhaps matching TRBD1 (6 bases). This CDR3 has 13 amino acids. V was pared by 4 bases and J by 6 bases, with 13 bases between. The CDR3, as DNA: TGTGCCAGCAGTTCCTACAGGGCTGGCGAGCAGTACTTC. It specifies CASSSYRAGEQYF.

The sample holds one count of this clone. The chain is built from TRBV5-6 and TRBJ1-6; D is uncertain. The V end was cut by 7 bases, the J end by 0 bases, with 8 bases between. The CDR3 runs 14 residues. Germline-derived CDR1 and CDR2 are SGHDT and YYEEEE. This CDR3 reads CASSAVSYNSPLHF. The DNA for the CDR3 is TGTGCCAGCTCGGCGGTCTCCTATAATTCACCCCTCCACTTT.

The chain uses TRBV6-2 or TRBV6-3 and TRBJ1-1; D is unresolved. V gave up 5 bases and J gave up 8 bases, with 15 bases separating them. Germline loops: CDR1 MNHEY, CDR2 SVGEGT. The length of the CDR3 is 13 residues. The CDR3 DNA sequence: TGTGCCAGCAGTACTAACGCGGCGGGGGAAGCTTTCTTT. This sequence encodes CASSTNAAGEAFF.

The genes are TRBV7-2 and TRBJ1-1; 7 positions match TRBD1. The CDR3 length is 14 residues. The V segment lost 4 bases and the J segment 1 base; nucleotides outside the gene matches: 3. Germline V gene lookup returns CDR1 SGHTA and CDR2 FQGNSA. The CDR3 loop reads CASSSRGRNTEAFF. DNA of the CDR3: TGTGCCAGCAGCTCCAGGGGGAGGAACACTGAAGCTTTCTTT.

This clone was seen only a few times. V and J are TRBV27 and TRBJ2-7; 8 bases map to TRBD1. Germline V lookup: CDR1 MNHEY, CDR2 SMNVEV (reference sequence). The trim removed 6 bases at V and 2 bases at J, leaving 6 bases unmatched. The CDR3 has 14 amino acids. The chain's CDR3 is CASRPGQVTYEQYF. In DNA form, the CDR3 reads TGTGCCAGCAGACCGGGACAGGTGACCTACGAGCAGTACTTC.

J is TRBJ1-1 and V is TRBV19; no clear D. V shed 5 bases and J shed 2 bases, with 9 bases lying between them. The germline V gene encodes CDR1 LNHDA and CDR2 SQIVND (reference sequence). This CDR3 has 13 residues. CDR3 sequence reads: CASSSYGNTEAFF. The CDR3, as DNA: TGTGCCAGTAGTTCGTACGGTAACACTGAAGCTTTCTTT.

This chain uses TRBV29-1 with TRBJ1-2, with no clear D. V lost 0 bases, J lost 2 bases, and 10 bases lay in between. The CDR3 spans 14 residues. Germline V lookup: CDR1 SQVTM, CDR2 ANQGSEA. The CDR3 region is CSVEDPQKNYGYTF. In nucleotides, the CDR3 is TGCAGCGTTGAAGATCCCCAGAAAAACTATGGCTACACCTTC.

The chain is built from TRBV7-8 and TRBJ2-5; tentative D call: TRBD1 (7 bases). Germline lookup yields CDR1 SGHVS and CDR2 FQNEAQ. CDR3 length: 15 amino acids. V lost 7 bases and J 5 bases, leaving 20 bases between the germline ends. The CDR3 spells CASTQGGASKETQYF. CDR3 DNA sequence: TGTGCCAGCACCCAGGGGGGTGCATCGAAGGAGACCCAGTACTTC.

This clone was seen a handful of times. The rearrangement uses TRBV7-8 and TRBJ2-7, with D unresolved. V gave up 3 bases and J gave up 3 bases, with 9 bases separating them. The length of the CDR3 is 13 residues. Germline V gene sequence: CDR1 SGHVS, CDR2 FQNEAQ. In DNA, the CDR3 is TGTGCCAGCAGCTTCAGTCAGATCTACGAGCAGTACTTC. This encodes CASSFSQIYEQYF.

V and J are TRBV4-3 and TRBJ1-2; 11 bases agree with TRBD1. With 0 bases clipped from V and 4 bases from J, the junction kept 7 bases outside the gene matches. Germline V gene lookup returns CDR1 LGHNA and CDR2 YSLEER. The CDR3 sequence is 17 residues long. CDR3 region: CASSQDGWTGGSYGYTF. The CDR3 region has the DNA TGCGCCAGCAGCCAAGATGGATGGACAGGGGGCTCCTATGGCTACACCTTC.

The rearrangement uses TRBV6-1 and TRBJ1-5; D is ambiguous. CDR1 and CDR2 from the germline V gene are MNHNS and SASEGT. Trimming left V 1 base short and J 6 bases short, with 10 bases between. This CDR3 has 14 residues. The CDR3 here is CASSEDSGFQPQHF. The CDR3 region has the DNA TGTGCCAGCAGTGAAGATTCAGGCTTTCAGCCCCAGCATTTT.

The chain couples TRBV7-9 to TRBJ1-1; the D gene is possibly TRBD1 (5 bases). Per germline, CDR1 SEHNR and CDR2 FQNEAQ (reference sequence). V lost 5 bases to trimming and J lost 4 bases, with 14 bases between them. The CDR3 is 14 amino acids. In DNA, the CDR3 is TGTGCCAGCAGCGGTCAGGGTTGGGGCACTGAAGCTTTCTTT. Its translation: CASSGQGWGTEAFF.

The sample holds a few counts of this clone. The chain carries TRBV5-1 and TRBJ1-6; 7 positions match TRBD1. The CDR3 runs 15 residues. J gave up 6 bases and V 4 bases, and 7 bases lay outside the gene matches. Germline-derived CDR1 and CDR2 are SGHRS and YFSETQ. The DNA of the CDR3 is TGCGCCAGCAGCACGACAGGGAGAGGTAATTCACCCCTCCACTTT. This gives the protein CASSTTGRGNSPLHF. Supplemented by reference TRBV5-1 and TRBJ1-6, the full variable domain reads KAGVTQTPRYLIKTRGQQVTLSCSPISGHRSVSWYQQTPGQGLQFLFEYFSETQRNKGNFPGRFSGRQFSNSRSEMNVSTLELGDSALYLCASSTTGRGNSPLHFGNGTRLTVT.

The rearrangement links TRBV28 to TRBJ1-5; D gene ambiguous. V gave up 3 bases and J gave up 3 bases, with 9 bases separating them. Germline loops: CDR1 MDHEN, CDR2 SYDVKM. The CDR3 runs to 14 residues. The DNA for the CDR3 is TGTGCCAGCAGTTTCTCGGGGTTCAATCAGCCCCAGCATTTT. Residues: CASSFSGFNQPQHF.

V usage is TRBV5-1 and J usage is TRBJ2-7; TRBD1 agrees at 7 bases. The trim removed 5 bases at V and 3 bases at J, leaving 17 bases unmatched. CDR3 length equals 17 residues. The V gene's germline CDR1 is SGHRS and CDR2 YFSETQ. This CDR3 is CASSLGAGTVFVYEQYF. CDR3 sequence (DNA): TGCGCCAGCAGTTTAGGAGCCGGGACAGTTTTTGTCTACGAGCAGTACTTC.

Here the CDR3 reads CASTPGLAGLGGTDTQYF. The CDR3 DNA reads as TGTGCCAGCACCCCGGGACTAGCGGGACTGGGGGGAACAGATACGCAGTATTTT. The V call is TRBV28, the J call TRBJ2-3; 13 bases fit TRBD2. Germline CDR1 and CDR2: MDHEN and SYDVKM. The CDR3 is 18 amino acids. J was trimmed by 3 bases and V by 7 bases; bases with no gene match: 13.

This chain connects TRBV4-3 to TRBJ1-4; tentative D call: TRBD1 (5 bases). Between the trimmed V and J ends, which lost 0 bases and 0 bases, there was a span of 8 bases. Germline V gene data show CDR1 as LGHNA and CDR2 as YSLEER. CDR3 length: 16 amino acids. The CDR3 region is CASSQEGAATNEKLFF. DNA of the CDR3: TGCGCCAGCAGCCAAGAAGGGGCAGCAACTAATGAAAAACTGTTTTTT.

The chain carries TRBV29-1 and TRBJ1-1; D ambiguous. This CDR3 spans 13 amino acids. Germline V CDR1 and CDR2: SQVTM, ANQGSEA. V lost 4 bases to trimming and J lost 0 bases, with 9 bases between them. The CDR3 spells CSVVRGMNTEAFF. The DNA of the CDR3 is TGCAGCGTTGTCAGAGGTATGAACACTGAAGCTTTCTTT.

Points on this clone: This sample includes further DNA sequences coding for the same CDR3. The chain recombines TRBV29-1 with TRBJ2-2; possibly TRBD1 for D (6 bases). The CDR3 is 14 amino acids. V was trimmed by 3 bases and J by 4 bases, leaving 12 bases between them. Germline assignment: CDR1 SQVTM and CDR2 ANQGSEA. The CDR3 coding sequence is TGCAGCGTTGAGCTGGGCAGGGGCACCGGGGAGCTGTTTTTT. Translating gives CSVELGRGTGELFF.

V is TRBV3-1 (or the pseudogene TRBV3-2) and J is TRBJ1-1, with D possibly matching TRBD1 (6 bases). CDR1 is LGHDT and CDR2 is YNNKEL in the germline V gene (reference sequence). The CDR3 runs to 13 residues. The V end lost 2 bases, the J end lost 11 bases, and 15 bases lay between the germline ends. DNA of the CDR3: TGTGCCAGCAGCCAAACTAACAGGGTATATGCTTTCTTT. It encodes CASSQTNRVYAFF.

This chain uses TRBV11-2 with TRBJ1-6; 9 positions match TRBD1. The V and J ends lost 1 base and 6 bases, in that order; junction bases with no gene match: 10. The CDR3 runs to 18 residues. Germline V gene sequence: CDR1 SGHAT, CDR2 FQNNGV. This CDR3 reads CASSLGGGQGGLNSPLHF. In DNA, the CDR3 is TGTGCCAGCAGCTTAGGTGGGGGACAGGGAGGCCTTAATTCACCCCTCCACTTT.

The rearrangement links TRBV6-5 to TRBJ1-5; possibly TRBD1 for D (6 bases). The CDR3 spans 15 residues. Germline assignment: CDR1 MNHEY and CDR2 SVGAGI. The V end lost 5 bases, the J end lost 1 base, and 12 bases lay between the germline ends. The CDR3 DNA is TGTGCCAGCAGTATGGGGACACTGAGCAATCAGCCCCAGCATTTT. Encoded protein: CASSMGTLSNQPQHF.

The chain couples TRBV6-2 or TRBV6-3 to TRBJ1-4; no firm D call. V lost 0 bases, J lost 8 bases, and 7 bases lay in between. Looked up from germline, CDR1 is MNHEY and CDR2 is SVGEGT. This CDR3 is built from 13 residues. CDR3 loop: CASSYSNWEKLFF. Written as DNA, the CDR3 is TGTGCCAGCAGTTACTCGAACTGGGAAAAACTGTTTTTT.

This chain connects TRBV15 to TRBJ1-1; the match to TRBD1 covers 7 bases. Losses at the gene ends were 0 bases for V and 0 bases for J; bases not matched to a gene: 4. Germline lookup yields CDR1 LNHNV and CDR2 YYDKDF (reference sequence). The CDR3 loop spans 16 amino acids. This chain's CDR3 is CATSRDFGQVNTEAFF. DNA for the CDR3: TGTGCCACCAGCAGAGATTTCGGACAGGTGAACACTGAAGCTTTCTTT.

The chain uses TRBV7-2 and TRBJ2-5; 10 bases agree with TRBD1. The germline V gene has CDR1 SGHTA and CDR2 FQGNSA. With 6 bases clipped from V and 5 bases from J, the junction kept 3 bases outside the gene matches. This CDR3 region has 13 residues. The CDR3 sequence is CASSSDRGETQYF. CDR3 sequence (DNA): TGTGCCAGCAGTTCGGACAGGGGGGAGACCCAGTACTTC.

The V gene is TRBV4-2, the J gene TRBJ2-7; a weak D match, TRBD1 (6 bases). Germline CDR1 reads LGHNA; CDR2 reads YNFKEQ. The CDR3 totals 15 residues. Trimming pared 0 bases from V and 4 bases from J, leaving 13 bases between. CDR3 nucleotide sequence: TGTGCCAGCAGCCAAGAATCGCAGGGGTTGTACGAGCAGTACTTC. Its translation: CASSQESQGLYEQYF.

This chain joins TRBV18 and TRBJ2-7; D ambiguous. This CDR3 has 16 residues. CDR1 is KGHSH, CDR2 LQKENI, per germline. V was pared by 5 bases and J by 0 bases, with 17 bases between. CDR3 loop: CASSETFSGFSYEQYF. DNA for the CDR3: TGTGCCAGCTCAGAGACGTTTTCCGGGTTCTCCTACGAGCAGTACTTC.